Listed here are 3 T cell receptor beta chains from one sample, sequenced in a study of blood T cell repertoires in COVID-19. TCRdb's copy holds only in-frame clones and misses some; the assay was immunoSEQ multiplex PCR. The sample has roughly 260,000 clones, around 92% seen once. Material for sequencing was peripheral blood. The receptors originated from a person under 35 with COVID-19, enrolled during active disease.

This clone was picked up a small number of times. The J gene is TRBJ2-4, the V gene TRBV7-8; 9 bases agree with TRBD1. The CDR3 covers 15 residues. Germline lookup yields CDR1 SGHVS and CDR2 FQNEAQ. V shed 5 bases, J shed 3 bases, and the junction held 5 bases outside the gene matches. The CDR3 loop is CASSLQGAGKNIQYF. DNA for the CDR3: TGTGCCAGCAGCCTACAGGGGGCGGGCAAAAACATTCAGTACTTC. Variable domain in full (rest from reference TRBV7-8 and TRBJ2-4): GAGVSQSPRYKVAKRGQDVALRCDPISGHVSLFWYQQALGQGPEFLTYFQNEAQLDKSGLPSDRFFAERPEGSVSTLKIQRTQQEDSAVYLCASSLQGAGKNIQYFGAGTRLSVL.

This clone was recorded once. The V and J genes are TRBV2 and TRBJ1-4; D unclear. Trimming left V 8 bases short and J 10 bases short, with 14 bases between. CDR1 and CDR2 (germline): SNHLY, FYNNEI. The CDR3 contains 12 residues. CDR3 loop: CASGEITGKLFF. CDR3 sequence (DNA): TGTGCCAGCGGGGAGATAACTGGAAAACTGTTTTTT.

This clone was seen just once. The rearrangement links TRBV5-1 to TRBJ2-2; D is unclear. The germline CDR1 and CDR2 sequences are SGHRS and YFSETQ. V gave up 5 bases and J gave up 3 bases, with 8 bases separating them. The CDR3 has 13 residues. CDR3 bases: TGCGCCAGCAGTCTCACGGACACCGGGGAGCTGTTTTTT. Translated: CASSLTDTGELFF.